This is a list of T cell receptor beta chains from one sample in a study of blood T cells in healthy people across ages. TCRdb independently ran MiXCR on the 5' RACE reads; one entry per CDR3 protein. This table has about 2 million distinct CDR3 sequences, about 50% appearing once. Sequencing was carried out using blood. The receptors stem from a woman between 40 and 50 years old in good health. Each CDR3 is given with its conserved first and last residue. The D gene is left open where the match is weak. Only some rows state a clone size, as once, few, many or a class for expanded clones.

DNA | CDR3 | J | V | D | size
TGCAGTGCTAGCCTCCGGGCCACAGATACGCAGTATTTT | CSASLRATDTQYF | TRBJ2-3 | TRBV20-1 | . | few
TGCGCCAGCAGCCAAGTGGAGGAGACCTTGCTTTACGAGCAGTACTTC | CASSQVEETLLYEQYF | TRBJ2-7 | TRBV4-1 | . | few
TGTGCCAGCAGCCCCACCCGGACAAATTCACCCCTCCACTTT | CASSPTRTNSPLHF | TRBJ1-6 | TRBV9 | . | .
TGTGCCAGTAGTATATCAGTCATGTACAATGAGCAGTTCTTC | CASSISVMYNEQFF | TRBJ2-1 | TRBV19 | . | .
TGTGCCAGCAGTGACCGGGACTCCGGCACAGATACGCAGTATTTT | CASSDRDSGTDTQYF | TRBJ2-3 | TRBV28 | . | once
TGCGCCAGCAGCCAAGATGCCCTAGCGGGTAAAGAGCAGTTCTTC | CASSQDALAGKEQFF | TRBJ2-1 | TRBV4-3 | TRBD2 | once
TGTGCTAGCAGCGACGACAGGGGTGCAGATACGCAGTATTTT | CASSDDRGADTQYF | TRBJ2-3 | TRBV7-7 | TRBD1 | .
TGCGCCACCAACAGGGGGATGGGGTCTGGCTACACCTTC | CATNRGMGSGYTF | TRBJ1-2 | TRBV10-2 | TRBD1 | .
TGTGCCAGCAGCCAGGACCCTAGCGGGGGGGCCTGGCAAGAGACCCAGTACTTC | CASSQDPSGGAWQETQYF | TRBJ2-5 | TRBV4-2 | TRBD2 | .
TGTGCCAGCAGTTACGTGCAGGGTTACGGCTACACCTTC | CASSYVQGYGYTF | TRBJ1-2 | TRBV6-2/TRBV6-3 | . | few
TGCGCCAGCTGTCGGGGGGCCCAAGAGACCCAGTACTTC | CASCRGAQETQYF | TRBJ2-5 | TRBV10-2 | . | few
TGTGCCAGCAGCTTAGAGGTTGGTCCACGTTCCGAGCAGTACTTC | CASSLEVGPRSEQYF | TRBJ2-7 | TRBV7-9 | . | .
TGTGCCAGCAGTTGGACAGGGTTTGGCGAGCAGTACTTC | CASSWTGFGEQYF | TRBJ2-7 | TRBV6-2/TRBV6-3 | TRBD1 | .
TGCAGTGCCCAGGGAACCAAAAACATTCAGTACTTC | CSAQGTKNIQYF | TRBJ2-4 | TRBV20-1 | . | .
TGTGCCAGCAGCTCTGGACAGGCCCTGTACGAGCAGTACTTC | CASSSGQALYEQYF | TRBJ2-7 | TRBV7-9 | TRBD1 | .
TGTGCCAGCAGTTCCTGGAGAGCGGGGACCTATACGCAGTATTTT | CASSSWRAGTYTQYF | TRBJ2-3 | TRBV12-3/TRBV12-4 | TRBD2 | .
TGTGCCAGCAGTTACCAGGACGGGGGTAGGGGTGGCTACACCTTC | CASSYQDGGRGGYTF | TRBJ1-2 | TRBV6-6 | . | .
TGTGCCAGCAGTTATTCCGGGACCTTCACCGGGGAGCTGTTTTTT | CASSYSGTFTGELFF | TRBJ2-2 | TRBV27 | . | .
TGTGCCAGCCGTCGAGATAAGCTAGCGGATGAGCAGTTCTTC | CASRRDKLADEQFF | TRBJ2-1 | TRBV6-2/TRBV6-3 | TRBD2 | .
TGCGCCAGCAGTGAGTCGAAAGAGCAGTACTTC | CASSESKEQYF | TRBJ2-7 | TRBV10-2 | . | many
TGCAGTGCTAGAGATGCTCGACTACACCAGACCTACGAGCAGTACTTC | CSARDARLHQTYEQYF | TRBJ2-7 | TRBV20-1 | . | few
TGCAGCGTTGAAGAGGGACAGGACCTGCGCACAGATACGCAGTATTTT | CSVEEGQDLRTDTQYF | TRBJ2-3 | TRBV29-1 | TRBD1 | few
TGTGCCAGCACTAAAGTACAGCACAACCAAGAGACCCAGTACTTC | CASTKVQHNQETQYF | TRBJ2-5 | TRBV12-3/TRBV12-4 | . | .
TGCAGTGCCATATCAGGGGGTGGGGATACGCAGTATTTT | CSAISGGGDTQYF | TRBJ2-3 | TRBV20-1 | TRBD1 | .
TGTGCCAGCAGAGATACAGGGACATGGGGCTACACCTTC | CASRDTGTWGYTF | TRBJ1-2 | TRBV6-5 | . | .
TGTGCCAGCAGCTTTAACGGGGGGGCTGAGGATACGCAGTATTTT | CASSFNGGAEDTQYF | TRBJ2-3 | TRBV7-3 | TRBD2 | few
TGTGCCAGCAGCTTAAATAGCGCTAGCACAGATACGCAGTATTTT | CASSLNSASTDTQYF | TRBJ2-3 | TRBV7-2 | . | .
TGCAGTGCGGACAGGGGGGGTGAAAAACTGTTTTTT | CSADRGGEKLFF | TRBJ1-4 | TRBV20-1 | TRBD1 | few
TGCAGTGCTTCCCATAACGCGAACACCGGGGAGCTGTTTTTT | CSASHNANTGELFF | TRBJ2-2 | TRBV20-1 | . | .
TGTGCCATCAGTGAGCCGGGTGAGGGGGCCGAAGAGACCCAGTACTTC | CAISEPGEGAEETQYF | TRBJ2-5 | TRBV10-3 | TRBD1 | .
TGTGCCATCAGTCCTGGACTGCCCGTCTCCTACGAGCAGTACTTC | CAISPGLPVSYEQYF | TRBJ2-7 | TRBV10-3 | . | .
TGCAGTGCTAGAGTTGAGCGGGAGCAAGAGACCCAGTACTTC | CSARVEREQETQYF | TRBJ2-5 | TRBV20-1 | TRBD2 | .
TGTGCCAGCGCCCCGTCGCGGGCAGGGGACGTTCAGCAGTACTTC | CASAPSRAGDVQQYF | TRBJ2-7 | TRBV6-6 | . | .
TGCAGTGCTTCACCAGGGGGAGCTGGGGCCAACGTCCTGACTTTC | CSASPGGAGANVLTF | TRBJ2-6 | TRBV20-1 | TRBD1 | .
TGCGCCAGCAGCCAAGATCTTCGGGCAGGGAGACGCGAGCAGTACTTC | CASSQDLRAGRREQYF | TRBJ2-7 | TRBV4-3 | . | .
TGCGCCCTCGCTCGGTCTAACAATGAGCAGTTCTTC | CALARSNNEQFF | TRBJ2-1 | TRBV5-1 | . | .
TGTGCCAGCACCCGGCTCCTGAGGAGAGGTACAGATACGCAGTATTTT | CASTRLLRRGTDTQYF | TRBJ2-3 | TRBV6-2/TRBV6-3 | . | few
TGTGCCAGCAGTTTAGGGCAGGGCAGGACCCAGTACTTC | CASSLGQGRTQYF | TRBJ2-5 | TRBV28 | . | few
TGTGCCAGCAGCCGGGACTTCGAAGCCTACAATGAGCAGTTCTTC | CASSRDFEAYNEQFF | TRBJ2-1 | TRBV11-1 | . | few
TGCGCCAGCAGCCCCGATGCTAGCGGTAAAAACATTCAGTACTTC | CASSPDASGKNIQYF | TRBJ2-4 | TRBV5-1 | TRBD2 | .
TGTGCCAGCAGCCAATCCGGGACTAGCAGTGGGCAGTTCTTC | CASSQSGTSSGQFF | TRBJ2-1 | TRBV4-2 | TRBD2 | few
TGTGCCAGCAGCTTAGGGTTTGCTAGTCAGCCCCAGCATTTT | CASSLGFASQPQHF | TRBJ1-5 | TRBV7-9 | . | few
TGTGCCAGCAGCTCCCGGACAGGGGGCGGGATAGCGGGGGGTTCCAATGAGCAGTTCTTC | CASSSRTGGGIAGGSNEQFF | TRBJ2-1 | TRBV7-2 | . | few
TGTGCCAGCAGCCAAGATCTAACTACGGGGGATACGCAGTATTTT | CASSQDLTTGDTQYF | TRBJ2-3 | TRBV14 | . | .
TGTGCCAGCAGCTTAGTGGGTCTAGCCCAAGAGACCCAGTACTTC | CASSLVGLAQETQYF | TRBJ2-5 | TRBV7-2 | . | few